This entry is about one T cell receptor (beta chain). The CDR3 sequence is 14 residues long. Germline V gene lookup returns CDR1 MGHRA and CDR2 YSYEKL. Losses at the gene ends were 1 base for V and 5 bases for J; bases not matched to a gene: 4. The source of the sample is a study of response to subunit inactivated influenza vaccine. TCRdb redid the calling of the RT-PCR reads with MiXCR, one entry per CDR3 protein. The repertoire has under 950,000 distinct CDR3 sequences, around 20% of them found once; the top ten carry roughly 10%. The sample was PBMCs from blood, taken roughly 5 days after vaccination. The source of this sequence is a man in his forties or fifties who received an inactivated influenza vaccine. This rearrangement joins TRBV4-1 to TRBJ2-5; 7 nucleotides match TRBD1. DNA for the CDR3: TGCGCCAGCAGCCAAGCCGGACAGGTGGAGACCCAGTACTTC. Protein: CASSQAGQVETQYF.